Listed here are 14 T cell receptor beta chains from one sample, sequenced in a study of blood T cell repertoires in COVID-19. Profiling relied on immunoSEQ multiplex PCR, and the TCRdb table lists in-frame clones only, not all of them. The sample holds 70,000 to 95,000 clones, about 79% seen once. Source material: peripheral blood. The receptor source for this set is a woman between 50 and 59 years old with acute or convalescent COVID-19.

The chain has TRBV7-9 and TRBJ1-4; TRBD1 might be the D (6 bases). The CDR3 is 12 amino acids. V lost 5 bases, J lost 8 bases, and 9 bases lay in between. From germline, CDR1 is SEHNR and CDR2 FQNEAQ (reference sequence). The CDR3 DNA sequence: TGTGCCAGCAGCCAGGGGTGGGAAAAACTGTTTTTT. Amino acids: CASSQGWEKLFF.

The rearrangement links TRBV27 to TRBJ1-6; TRBD1 is a possible D gene (6 bases). The V end was cut by 6 bases, the J end by 10 bases, with 16 bases between. From germline, CDR1 is MNHEY and CDR2 SMNVEV (reference sequence). This CDR3 has 14 amino acids. CDR3 protein: CASRLTGLGSPLHF. CDR3 bases: TGTGCCAGCAGGCTTACAGGGTTGGGATCACCCCTCCACTTT.

V gene TRBV7-3 combines with J gene TRBJ2-2; D perhaps matches TRBD2 (6 bases). V was cut by 1 base and J by 5 bases, with 8 bases left in between. The CDR3 has 14 amino acids. Germline CDR1 is SGHTA and CDR2 is FQGTGA. The CDR3 sequence is CASSLSAGTGELFF. The CDR3 nucleotides read TGTGCCAGCAGCTTAAGTGCGGGAACCGGGGAGCTGTTTTTT.

This chain connects TRBV2 to TRBJ1-2, with D perhaps TRBD1 (6 bases). Per germline, CDR1 SNHLY and CDR2 FYNNEI. V was clipped by 1 base and J by 5 bases, with 11 bases between them. CDR3 length: 14 residues. The DNA of the CDR3 is TGTGCCAGCAGTGAAGATAGGACAGAATATGGCTACACCTTC. Translation: CASSEDRTEYGYTF.

V and J are TRBV5-4 and TRBJ1-1, with TRBD1 matching 8 bases. Trimming removed 0 bases from V and 1 base from J; junction bases left unmatched: 2. CDR3 size: 15 residues. Germline assignment: CDR1 SGHNT and CDR2 YYREEE (reference sequence). The CDR3: CASSLGTGGNTEAFF. DNA for the CDR3: TGTGCCAGCAGCTTGGGAACAGGGGGGAACACTGAAGCTTTCTTT.

The V and J genes are TRBV11-2 and TRBJ1-3; maybe TRBD1 (5 bases). V dropped 2 bases and J dropped 3 bases, with 11 bases sitting between them. CDR1 is SGHAT and CDR2 is FQNNGV in the germline V gene. The CDR3 spans 15 residues. Here the CDR3 reads CASSLFREGGNTIYF. The CDR3 DNA sequence: TGTGCCAGCAGCTTATTCAGGGAAGGTGGAAACACCATATATTTT. Together with reference TRBV11-2 and TRBJ1-3, the CDR3 gives the full variable domain: EAGVAQSPRYKIIEKRQSVAFWCNPISGHATLYWYQQILGQGPKLLIQFQNNGVVDDSQLPKDRFSAERLKGVDSTLKIQPAKLEDSAVYLCASSLFREGGNTIYFGEGSWLTVV.

The chain couples TRBV7-9 to TRBJ2-7; D is perhaps TRBD1 (6 bases). Germline CDR1 reads SEHNR; CDR2 reads FQNEAQ (reference sequence). Trimming shortened V by 7 bases and J by 6 bases, and 10 bases separated the two germline ends. The CDR3 is 11 amino acids. The CDR3 sequence: CASTTGFEQYF. The CDR3 bases are TGTGCCAGCACAACAGGGTTCGAGCAGTACTTC.

This clone was recorded once. This chain links TRBV13 with TRBJ1-5; D not certain. The CDR3 is 15 residues long. CDR1 is PRHDT and CDR2 is FYEKMQ in the germline V gene (reference sequence). V shed 5 bases and J shed 0 bases, with 11 bases lying between them. In DNA form, the CDR3 reads TGTGCCAGCAGCCAAGGACTGTATAGCAATCAGCCCCAGCATTTT. Its protein product is CASSQGLYSNQPQHF.

The V gene is TRBV7-8, the J gene TRBJ2-2, with TRBD2 matching 7 bases. The V and J ends lost 6 bases and 3 bases, in that order; junction bases with no gene match: 10. The CDR3 runs 16 residues. CDR1 is SGHVS and CDR2 is FQNEAQ in the germline V gene. The DNA for the CDR3 is TGTGCCAGCAGTTCCGGGGAGGGCCGGGACACCGGGGAGCTGTTTTTT. Translated: CASSSGEGRDTGELFF. The full variable domain, its missing parts supplied by reference TRBV7-8 and TRBJ2-2, is GAGVSQSPRYKVAKRGQDVALRCDPISGHVSLFWYQQALGQGPEFLTYFQNEAQLDKSGLPSDRFFAERPEGSVSTLKIQRTQQEDSAVYLCASSSGEGRDTGELFFGEGSRLTVL.

For this clone: The junction does not match germline at one end; this may be a read error. V usage is TRBV5-5 and J usage is TRBJ1-5, with 8 bases fitting TRBD1. The germline V gene encodes CDR1 SGHKS and CDR2 YYEKEE (reference sequence). The CDR3 has 15 amino acids. The DNA for the CDR3 is TGTGCCAGCACCTTGACGACAGGGGACAATCAGCCCCAGCATTTT. As protein: CASTLTTGDNQPQHF.

The V and J genes are TRBV7-2 and TRBJ2-7; TRBD2 agrees at 10 bases. The CDR3 loop spans 15 amino acids. Trimming at V came to 5 bases and at J to 1 base, leaving 5 bases not matched to a gene. CDR1 and CDR2 (germline): SGHTA, FQGNSA. The CDR3 DNA follows: TGTGCCAGCAGCATCACTAGCGGGGAGTCCTACGAGCAGTACTTC. This translates into CASSITSGESYEQYF.

The chain carries TRBV2 and TRBJ1-2; possible D gene TRBD1, 6 bases. The CDR3 has 13 residues. Trimming left V 3 bases short and J 2 bases short, with 7 bases between. Germline V gene sequence: CDR1 SNHLY, CDR2 FYNNEI. This CDR3 is CASSDTGNYGYTF. In DNA, the CDR3 is TGTGCCAGCAGTGATACAGGGAACTATGGCTACACCTTC.

The chain is built from TRBV7-9 and TRBJ2-7; TRBD1 aligns across 7 bases. V was pared by 5 bases and J by 0 bases, with 4 bases of the junction left unmatched. Germline CDR1 is SEHNR and CDR2 is FQNEAQ (reference sequence). The CDR3 runs 14 residues. Written as DNA, the CDR3 is TGTGCCAGCAGCGCAGACAGGGTCTCCTACGAGCAGTACTTC. Encoded protein: CASSADRVSYEQYF.

To note about this clone: Other DNA sequences in this specimen translate into the identical CDR3. V and J are TRBV6-5 and TRBJ1-1, with a weak D call TRBD1 (6 bases). The germline V gene encodes CDR1 MNHEY and CDR2 SVGAGI. CDR3 length: 14 residues. The V and J ends lost 9 bases and 7 bases respectively, with 21 bases between them. CDR3 protein: CASSTLTGIGEAFF. CDR3 DNA: TGTGCCAGTAGTACCCTGACAGGTATCGGTGAAGCTTTCTTT.